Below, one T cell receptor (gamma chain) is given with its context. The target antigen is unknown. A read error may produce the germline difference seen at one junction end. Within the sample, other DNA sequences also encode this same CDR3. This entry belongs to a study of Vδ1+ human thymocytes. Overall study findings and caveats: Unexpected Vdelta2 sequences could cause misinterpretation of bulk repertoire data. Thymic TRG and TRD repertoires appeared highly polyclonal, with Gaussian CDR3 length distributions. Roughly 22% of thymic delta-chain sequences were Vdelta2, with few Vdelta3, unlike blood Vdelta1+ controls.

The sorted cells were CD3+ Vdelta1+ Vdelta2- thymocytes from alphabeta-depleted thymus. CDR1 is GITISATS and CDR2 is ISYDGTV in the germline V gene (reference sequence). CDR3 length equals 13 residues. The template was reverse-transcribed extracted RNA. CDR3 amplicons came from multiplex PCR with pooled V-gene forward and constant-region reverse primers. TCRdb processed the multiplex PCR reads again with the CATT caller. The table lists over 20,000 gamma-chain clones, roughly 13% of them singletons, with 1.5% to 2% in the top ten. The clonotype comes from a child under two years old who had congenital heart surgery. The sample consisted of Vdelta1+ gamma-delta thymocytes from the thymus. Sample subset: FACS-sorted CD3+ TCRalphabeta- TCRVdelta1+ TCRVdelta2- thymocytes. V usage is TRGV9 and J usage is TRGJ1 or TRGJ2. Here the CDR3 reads CALWEDDYYKKLF. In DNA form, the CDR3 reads TGCGCCTTGTGGGAGGACGATTATTATAAGAAACTCTTT.